In this sample, the clone carrying this TCR beta chain turned up many times. Its antigen is currently unknown. With iRepertoire HTBI primers and Arm-PCR of CDR3 regions, TCR beta libraries were built. Per the original methods: The samples yielded about 63 TRBV and roughly 13 TRBJ segments. Via MiXCR, TCRdb re-called the multiplex PCR reads, giving one row per CDR3 protein. For this entry, the V and J calls and clone size follow TCRdb and not the study's own pipeline. The data show 240,000 or so distinct CDR3 sequences, 20% to 25% seen once. Per the germline V gene, CDR1 is DFQATT and CDR2 is SNEGSKA (reference sequence). V trimming: 4 bases; J trimming: 1 base; junction bases outside the gene matches: 2. The CDR3 covers 14 residues. These data are taken from a study of regulatory T cells in long-lasting Graves disease. Notes on the study in general: Accuracy may have suffered from the small sample size.

The time point was: newly diagnosed GD, antithyroid drugs for less than 3 months. The TCR library used RNA extracted from PBMCs. The chain has TRBV20-1 and TRBJ2-7; 12 bases map to TRBD2. This clonotype was sampled from a female donor with Graves disease. This specimen was peripheral blood mononuclear cells (PBMCs), taken at new diagnosis, from a patient treated with antithyroid drugs. The CDR3 region is CSAKTSGSSYEQYF. The CDR3 nucleotides read TGCAGTGCTAAGACTAGCGGGAGTTCCTACGAGCAGTACTTC.